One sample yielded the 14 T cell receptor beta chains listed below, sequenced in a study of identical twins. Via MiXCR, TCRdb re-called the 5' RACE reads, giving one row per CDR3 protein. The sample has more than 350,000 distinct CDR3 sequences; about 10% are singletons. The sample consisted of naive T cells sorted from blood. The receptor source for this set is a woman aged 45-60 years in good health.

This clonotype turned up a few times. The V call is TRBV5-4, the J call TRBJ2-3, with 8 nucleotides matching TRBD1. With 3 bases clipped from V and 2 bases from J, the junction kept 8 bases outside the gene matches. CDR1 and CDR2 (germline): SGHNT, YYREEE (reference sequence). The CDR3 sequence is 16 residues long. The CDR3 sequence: CASSSRTGRDTDTQYF. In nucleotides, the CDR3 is TGTGCCAGCAGCTCAAGGACAGGGCGGGACACAGATACGCAGTATTTT.

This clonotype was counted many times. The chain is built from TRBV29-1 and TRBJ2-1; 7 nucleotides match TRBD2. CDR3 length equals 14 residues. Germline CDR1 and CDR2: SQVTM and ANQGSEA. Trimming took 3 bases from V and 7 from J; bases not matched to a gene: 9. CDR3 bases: TGCAGCGTTGAGAGGACTAGTTTGGGTAATGAGCAGTTCTTC. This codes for CSVERTSLGNEQFF.

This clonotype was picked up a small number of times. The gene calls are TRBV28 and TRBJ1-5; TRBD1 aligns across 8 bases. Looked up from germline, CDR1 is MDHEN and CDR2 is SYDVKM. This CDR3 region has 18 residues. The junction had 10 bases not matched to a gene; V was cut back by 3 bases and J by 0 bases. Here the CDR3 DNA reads TGTGCCAGCAGTTTGAGGACAGGGTCTATATATAGCAATCAGCCCCAGCATTTT. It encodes CASSLRTGSIYSNQPQHF. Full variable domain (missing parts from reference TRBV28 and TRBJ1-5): DVKVTQSSRYLVKRTGEKVFLECVQDMDHENMFWYRQDPGLGLRLIYFSYDVKMKEKGDIPEGYSVSREKKERFSLILESASTNQTSMYLCASSLRTGSIYSNQPQHFGDGTRLSIL.

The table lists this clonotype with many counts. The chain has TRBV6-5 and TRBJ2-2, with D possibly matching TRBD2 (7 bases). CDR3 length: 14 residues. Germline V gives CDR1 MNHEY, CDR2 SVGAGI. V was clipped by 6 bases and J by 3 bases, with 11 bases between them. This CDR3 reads CASRRGGYTGELFF. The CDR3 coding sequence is TGTGCCAGCAGAAGGGGGGGGTACACCGGGGAGCTGTTTTTT.

The CDR3 bases are TGTGCCAGCCACTTGGGATTCGACAATGAGCAGTTCTTC. Translating it yields CASHLGFDNEQFF. This chain uses TRBV2 with TRBJ2-1; D is undetermined. The CDR3 length is 13 residues. Trimming cost V 8 bases and J 5 bases, with 13 bases left between them. CDR1 is SNHLY and CDR2 is FYNNEI in the germline V gene.

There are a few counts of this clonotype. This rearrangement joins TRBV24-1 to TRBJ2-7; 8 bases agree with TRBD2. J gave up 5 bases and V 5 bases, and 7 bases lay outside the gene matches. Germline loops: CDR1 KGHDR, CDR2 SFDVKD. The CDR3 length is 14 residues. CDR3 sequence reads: CATSVSSGSHEQYF. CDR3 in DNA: TGTGCCACCAGTGTGTCCAGCGGGAGCCACGAGCAGTACTTC.

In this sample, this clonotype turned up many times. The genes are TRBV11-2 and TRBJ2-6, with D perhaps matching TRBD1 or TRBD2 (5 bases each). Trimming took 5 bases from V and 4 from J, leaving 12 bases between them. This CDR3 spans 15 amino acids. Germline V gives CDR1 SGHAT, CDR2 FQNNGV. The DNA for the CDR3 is TGTGCCAGCAGCCTCGGGACCTTCGGGGCCAACGTCCTGACTTTC. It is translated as CASSLGTFGANVLTF.

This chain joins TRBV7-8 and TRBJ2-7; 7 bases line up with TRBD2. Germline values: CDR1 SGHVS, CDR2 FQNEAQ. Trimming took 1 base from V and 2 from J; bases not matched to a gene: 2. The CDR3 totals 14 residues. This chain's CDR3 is CASSLGGSTYEQYV. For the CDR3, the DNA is TGTGCCAGCAGCTTAGGCGGGAGCACCTACGAGCAGTACGTC.

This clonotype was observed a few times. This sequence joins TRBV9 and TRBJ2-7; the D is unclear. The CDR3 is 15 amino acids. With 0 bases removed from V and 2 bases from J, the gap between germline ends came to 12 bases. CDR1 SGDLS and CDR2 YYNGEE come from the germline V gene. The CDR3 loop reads CASSVGSQYTYEQYF. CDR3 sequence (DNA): TGTGCCAGCAGCGTAGGTAGCCAGTATACCTACGAGCAGTACTTC.

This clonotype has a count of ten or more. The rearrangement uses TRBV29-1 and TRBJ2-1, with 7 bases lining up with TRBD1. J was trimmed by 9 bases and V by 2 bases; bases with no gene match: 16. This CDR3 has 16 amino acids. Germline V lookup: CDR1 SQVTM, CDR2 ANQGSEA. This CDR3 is CSVERMGRGPRGEQFF. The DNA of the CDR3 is TGCAGCGTTGAAAGGATGGGTAGGGGGCCTAGGGGTGAGCAGTTCTTC.

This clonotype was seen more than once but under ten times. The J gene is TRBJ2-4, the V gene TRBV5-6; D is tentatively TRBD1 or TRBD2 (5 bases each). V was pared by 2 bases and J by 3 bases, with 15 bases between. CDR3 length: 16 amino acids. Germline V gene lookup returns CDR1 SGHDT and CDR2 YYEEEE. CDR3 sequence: CASSFVVGTGKNIQYF. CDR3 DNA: TGTGCCAGCAGCTTTGTGGTAGGGACGGGCAAAAACATTCAGTACTTC. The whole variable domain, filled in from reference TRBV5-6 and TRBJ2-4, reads DAGVTQSPTHLIKTRGQQVTLRCSPKSGHDTVSWYQQALGQGPQFIFQYYEEEERQRGNFPDRFSGHQFPNYSSELNVNALLLGDSALYLCASSFVVGTGKNIQYFGAGTRLSVL.

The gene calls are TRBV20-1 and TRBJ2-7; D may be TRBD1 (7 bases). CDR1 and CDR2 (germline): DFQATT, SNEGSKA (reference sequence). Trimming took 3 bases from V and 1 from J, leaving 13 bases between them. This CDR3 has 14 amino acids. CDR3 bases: TGCAGTGCTAGGGGCGGGACAGCTTCCTACGAGCAGTACTTC. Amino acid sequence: CSARGGTASYEQYF.

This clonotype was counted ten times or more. In nucleotides, the CDR3 is TGTGCCACCAGCCGGGACATCGGGGAGCTGTTTTTT. It yields the protein CATSRDIGELFF. V is TRBV24-1 and J is TRBJ2-2; D perhaps matches TRBD1 (6 bases). The CDR3 covers 12 residues. CDR1 is KGHDR, CDR2 SFDVKD, per germline. V lost 7 bases, J lost 7 bases, and 9 bases lay in between.

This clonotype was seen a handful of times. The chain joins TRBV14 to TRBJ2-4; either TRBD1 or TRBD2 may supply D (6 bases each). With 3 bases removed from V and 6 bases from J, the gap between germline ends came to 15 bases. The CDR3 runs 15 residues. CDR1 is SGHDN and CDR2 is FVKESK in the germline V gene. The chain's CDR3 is CASSHPGAGGNIQYF. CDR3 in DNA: TGTGCCAGCAGCCACCCGGGGGCCGGGGGAAACATTCAGTACTTC.